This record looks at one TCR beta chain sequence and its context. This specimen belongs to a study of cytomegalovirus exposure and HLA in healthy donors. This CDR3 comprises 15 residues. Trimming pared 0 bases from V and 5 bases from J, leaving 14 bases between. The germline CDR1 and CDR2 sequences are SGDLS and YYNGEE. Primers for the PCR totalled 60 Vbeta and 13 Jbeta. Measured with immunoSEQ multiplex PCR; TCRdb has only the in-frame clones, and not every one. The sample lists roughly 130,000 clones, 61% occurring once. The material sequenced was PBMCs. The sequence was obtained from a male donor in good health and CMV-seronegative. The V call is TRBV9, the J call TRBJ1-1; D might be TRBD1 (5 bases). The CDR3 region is CASSVAGGGGTEAFF. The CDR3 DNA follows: TGTGCCAGCAGCGTAGCGGGTGGGGGGGGGACTGAAGCTTTCTTT.